The clone carrying this T cell receptor (beta chain) was seen at least ten times. Its antigen remains unknown. This sample is drawn from a study of metastatic and nonmetastatic thyroid tumors. Overall study: Comparative analysis of repertoires was undertaken across blood and tumor or nodule tissue obtained from malignant and benign thyroid patients.

Patients underwent thyroid surgery, and none had received any treatment before it. CDR1 and CDR2 (germline): GTSNPN, SVGIG (reference sequence). The V and J ends lost 4 bases and 0 bases, in that order; junction bases with no gene match: 2. The CDR3 consists of 13 residues. Notes on the study in general: Benign nodules were reported to have significantly lower TCR beta diversity than malignant thyroid tumors, in blood and tumor.

In the study's own analysis: Construction of a distant-metastasis classifier for papillary thyroid cancer relied on CDR3 differences across clinicopathological groups. Via MiXCR, TCRdb re-called the PCR reads. These V and J calls originate from TCRdb's pipeline instead of the authors' own analysis. The repertoire has about 93,000 clones, approximately 11% of them found once; the top ten carry around 10%. V and J are TRBV30 and TRBJ1-1, with 7 bases lining up with TRBD1. This clonotype was obtained from a female donor with papillary thyroid cancer or a benign thyroid nodule (not recorded which). Some clones in this sample may be carry-over from other donors' samples. The source material was blood. The CDR3 spells CAWNRGLNTEAFF. DNA for the CDR3: TGTGCCTGGAACAGGGGCTTGAACACTGAAGCTTTCTTT.